Below are 32 T cell receptor beta chains sequenced from a single sample in a study of identical twins. MiXCR, applied by TCRdb to the 5' RACE reads, yields one record per CDR3 protein. This table holds roughly 1,500,000 distinct CDR3 sequences, about 31% found once. Input material: cord blood. These receptors were obtained from a newborn girl in good health.

This chain connects TRBV11-2 to TRBJ2-1; possible D gene TRBD2, 5 bases. This CDR3 is built from 15 residues. Germline CDR1 SGHAT, CDR2 FQNNGV. Trimming removed 5 bases from V and 7 bases from J, with 18 bases in between. CDR3 nucleotide sequence: TGTGCCAGCAGCCTCCGGGGTCTGGTTGGGAATGAGCAGTTCTTC. This encodes CASSLRGLVGNEQFF.

This chain uses TRBV12-3 or TRBV12-4 with TRBJ1-1, with TRBD1 as a possible D gene (5 bases). CDR3 length equals 16 residues. V lost 3 bases and J lost 0, with 14 bases in between. CDR3 in DNA: TGTGCCAGCAGTTTTGGGTGGGTGGGGGTGAACACTGAAGCTTTCTTT. Translating it yields CASSFGWVGVNTEAFF.

This clonotype showed up just a few times. The chain recombines TRBV12-3 or TRBV12-4 with TRBJ2-3; the match to TRBD2 covers 11 bases. The CDR3 runs to 16 residues. J was trimmed by 6 bases and V by 5 bases; bases with no gene match: 10. CDR3 DNA sequence: TGTGCCAGCAGTCGTAGCGGGAGGGTAAGACCGGATACGCAGTATTTT. This translates into CASSRSGRVRPDTQYF.

In this sample, this clonotype turned up a few times. The chain joins TRBV9 to TRBJ1-5; D ambiguous. This CDR3 has 18 residues. Trimming stripped 1 base from V and 2 bases from J, with 19 bases between. The germline gives CDR1 SGDLS, CDR2 YYNGEE. This CDR3 reads CASSVQRLVMGGNQPQHF. CDR3 sequence (DNA): TGTGCCAGCAGCGTACAAAGATTGGTTATGGGTGGCAATCAGCCCCAGCATTTT.

CDR3 residues: CASSQKDVSAQFF. CDR3 DNA sequence: TGTGCCAGCAGCCAAAAGGACGTCAGCGCTCAGTTCTTC. The chain couples TRBV4-2 to TRBJ2-1; the D is unclear. The CDR3 contains 13 residues. The V gene lost 2 bases and the J gene lost 13 bases, with 15 bases spanning the gap. CDR1 and CDR2 (germline): LGHNA, YNFKEQ.

The chain carries TRBV9 and TRBJ2-1, with D possibly being TRBD2 (6 bases). CDR3 size: 15 residues. Germline loops: CDR1 SGDLS, CDR2 YYNGEE. The V gene lost 4 bases and the J gene lost 6 bases, with 17 bases spanning the gap. CDR3 in amino acids: CASSRDSRRLNEQFF. Written as DNA, the CDR3 is TGTGCCAGCAGCAGGGACTCCCGTCGGCTCAATGAGCAGTTCTTC.

The rearrangement joins TRBV7-2 to TRBJ2-1, with 15 bases lining up with TRBD2. Germline trimming cut 5 bases from V and 9 bases from J; bases unmatched to any gene: 11. Per the germline V gene, CDR1 is SGHTA and CDR2 is FQGNSA. The CDR3 is 17 residues long. The CDR3, as DNA: TGTGCCAGCAGCCTAGGACTAGCGGGAGGGCCCTCGGGTGAGCAGTTCTTC. Protein: CASSLGLAGGPSGEQFF.

The chain is built from TRBV24-1 and TRBJ1-4, with a tentative D call TRBD1 (5 bases). The length of the CDR3 is 16 residues. Germline CDR1 reads KGHDR; CDR2 reads SFDVKD. Trimming took off 4 bases at V and 10 bases at J, with 21 bases between the two ends. The chain's CDR3 is CATSDSLSDRGGKLFF. The CDR3 DNA is TGTGCCACCAGTGACTCCCTATCAGACCGGGGCGGAAAACTGTTTTTT.

In this sample, this clonotype turned up a few times. V is TRBV20-1 and J is TRBJ1-2; D remains ambiguous. The CDR3 is made up of 13 amino acids. V was trimmed by 5 bases and J by 0 bases, leaving 10 bases between them. CDR1 and CDR2 (germline): DFQATT, SNEGSKA (reference sequence). CDR3 protein: CSAYWTSNYGYTF. The CDR3 bases are TGCAGTGCTTATTGGACCTCTAACTATGGCTACACCTTC.

The chain has TRBV20-1 and TRBJ2-7; the match to TRBD2 covers 14 bases. The DNA end is a closer match to TRBJ2-5, so the J assignment may be wrong. In germline, CDR1 is DFQATT, CDR2 SNEGSKA (reference sequence). The CDR3 totals 15 residues. The CDR3 here is CSASQTSGRAETQYF. The CDR3 bases are TGCAGTGCTTCCCAGACTAGCGGGAGGGCGGAGACCCAGTACTTC.

This clonotype was observed a handful of times. The chain couples TRBV27 to TRBJ1-1; D not certain. The CDR3 covers 14 residues. CDR1 is MNHEY, CDR2 SMNVEV, per germline (reference sequence). V was clipped by 4 bases and J by 6 bases, with 15 bases between them. Here the CDR3 DNA reads TGTGCCAGCAGTTATACAGAGGCAAGCTCTGAAGCTTTCTTT. It is translated as CASSYTEASSEAFF.

The J gene is TRBJ2-1, the V gene TRBV20-1, with D perhaps TRBD1 or TRBD2 (5 bases each). The CDR3 runs to 13 residues. CDR1 DFQATT and CDR2 SNEGSKA come from the germline V gene (reference sequence). V lost 2 bases, J lost 10 bases, and 15 bases lay in between. DNA for the CDR3: TGCAGTGCTAGATCGGGGCGTTCAAACGAGCAGTTCTTC. Residues: CSARSGRSNEQFF.

This chain connects TRBV20-1 to TRBJ1-5; TRBD1 is a possible D gene (5 bases). The ends were cut back, 4 bases at V and 0 bases at J, with 7 bases in the middle. The CDR3 is 13 residues long. Germline CDR1 and CDR2: DFQATT and SNEGSKA (reference sequence). This chain's CDR3 is CSAIQDSNQPQHF. For the CDR3, the DNA is TGCAGTGCTATACAGGATAGCAATCAGCCCCAGCATTTT.

The rearrangement joins TRBV4-2 to TRBJ1-2, with TRBD1 matching 10 bases. Germline V gene lookup returns CDR1 LGHNA and CDR2 YNFKEQ. CDR3 length: 15 residues. V dropped 4 bases and J dropped 7; count of bases not matched to a gene: 9. In DNA, the CDR3 is TGTGCCAGCAGCCTAGGACAGGGGGAAAACCCTGGCTACACCTTC. Translation gives CASSLGQGENPGYTF.

The V call is TRBV20-1, the J call TRBJ2-7, with D unclear. Trimming left V 5 bases short and J 0 bases short, with 8 bases between. Germline V gives CDR1 DFQATT, CDR2 SNEGSKA (reference sequence). The CDR3 has 12 amino acids. The CDR3 nucleotides read TGCAGTGCTGTACACCGCTCCTACGAGCAGTACTTC. Translation: CSAVHRSYEQYF.

The rearrangement uses TRBV27 and TRBJ2-3; 10 positions agree with TRBD1. Germline values: CDR1 MNHEY, CDR2 SMNVEV (reference sequence). CDR3 size: 17 residues. With V trimmed by 6 bases and J by 0 bases, 9 bases remained unmatched. CDR3 in amino acids: CASRPTGQGSSTDTQYF. CDR3 DNA: TGTGCCAGCAGGCCAACGGGACAGGGGTCGAGCACAGATACGCAGTATTTT.

This clonotype was seen more than once but under ten times. V usage is TRBV6-1 and J usage is TRBJ2-7, with D tentatively TRBD1 (5 bases). Trimming pared 4 bases from V and 0 bases from J, leaving 13 bases between. The CDR3 covers 15 residues. The germline gives CDR1 MNHNS, CDR2 SASEGT. CDR3 sequence reads: CASSGRTPFSYEQYF. The DNA of the CDR3 is TGTGCCAGCAGTGGTCGGACACCTTTCTCCTACGAGCAGTACTTC.

The chain employs TRBV15 and TRBJ1-3; TRBD1 agrees at 8 bases. The CDR3 is 14 amino acids. After removal of 5 bases from V and 3 bases from J, the junction contained 3 bases not matched to a gene. Per the germline V gene, CDR1 is LNHNV and CDR2 is YYDKDF (reference sequence). The CDR3 region has the DNA TGTGCCACCAGCGGGACAGGTGTTGGAAACACCATATATTTT. It codes for CATSGTGVGNTIYF.

This clonotype was counted between two and nine times. This chain joins TRBV4-2 and TRBJ2-1, with 10 bases identical to TRBD2. Germline V gene lookup returns CDR1 LGHNA and CDR2 YNFKEQ. The CDR3 runs to 17 residues. Unmatched junction bases numbered 5, after V lost 1 base and J lost 2 bases. CDR3 nucleotide sequence: TGTGCCAGCAGCCAAGGAGGACTAGCGGCGACCTACAATGAGCAGTTCTTC. Translated: CASSQGGLAATYNEQFF.

V and J are TRBV5-6 and TRBJ1-1; TRBD1 agrees at 11 bases. CDR1 SGHDT and CDR2 YYEEEE come from the germline V gene. V was clipped by 1 base and J by 3 bases; unmatched bases: 5. The CDR3 is 16 residues long. CDR3 in amino acids: CASSLLGTGGDTEAFF. CDR3 DNA: TGTGCCAGCAGCTTGCTGGGGACAGGGGGGGACACTGAAGCTTTCTTT.

The chain uses TRBV7-8 and TRBJ2-4; a weak D match, TRBD2 (6 bases). Germline CDR1 reads SGHVS; CDR2 reads FQNEAQ. Trimming took off 2 bases at V and 1 base at J, with 21 bases between the two ends. The CDR3 sequence is 19 residues long. DNA of the CDR3: TGTGCCAGCAGCTTACTCGGAGGGCACTCCCGGACCGCCAAAAACATTCAGTACTTC. Its protein product is CASSLLGGHSRTAKNIQYF.

The chain carries TRBV5-1 and TRBJ1-2; 7 bases line up with TRBD1. V gave up 3 bases and J gave up 5 bases; unmatched junction bases: 10. From germline, CDR1 is SGHRS and CDR2 YFSETQ. The CDR3 has 15 residues. CDR3 in amino acids: CASSSRQGPAYGYTF. Here the CDR3 DNA reads TGCGCCAGCAGCTCGCGACAGGGCCCTGCATATGGCTACACCTTC.

This clonotype has more than one count but fewer than ten. CDR3 nucleotides: TGTGCCAGCAGAGCTAGCGGGAGGTCAGGGCAGTTCTTC. Its translation: CASRASGRSGQFF. The rearrangement joins TRBV12-3 or TRBV12-4 to TRBJ2-1; TRBD2 matches at 11 bases. V dropped 6 bases and J dropped 12; count of bases not matched to a gene: 7. The CDR3 loop spans 13 amino acids.

The chain is built from TRBV4-1 and TRBJ2-5, with no clear D. This CDR3 spans 13 amino acids. Germline V gene data show CDR1 as MGHRA and CDR2 as YSYEKL. With 4 bases removed from V and 5 bases from J, the gap between germline ends came to 11 bases. CDR3: CASSPLALETQYF. The CDR3 coding sequence is TGCGCCAGCAGCCCCCTGGCTCTCGAGACCCAGTACTTC.

This clonotype was picked up a small number of times. V and J are TRBV6-5 and TRBJ1-2, with D maybe TRBD1 (5 bases). V was pared by 1 base and J by 4 bases, with 16 bases between. CDR1 MNHEY and CDR2 SVGAGI come from the germline V gene. The CDR3 has 16 residues. The CDR3 DNA sequence: TGTGCCAGCAGTTACTTTCGCGGGGCGGGGAGCTATGGCTACACCTTC. This encodes CASSYFRGAGSYGYTF.

This clonotype was seen only a few times. V usage is TRBV20-1 and J usage is TRBJ2-2, with 11 bases fitting TRBD2. The germline gives CDR1 DFQATT, CDR2 SNEGSKA (reference sequence). J gave up 4 bases and V 2 bases, and 9 bases lay outside the gene matches. The CDR3 sequence is 17 residues long. Here the CDR3 DNA reads TGCAGTGCTAGAAAGGTCGGGACTAGCGGATTCACCGGGGAGCTGTTTTTT. Its protein product is CSARKVGTSGFTGELFF.

J is TRBJ1-2 and V is TRBV11-2, with a weak D call TRBD1 (5 bases). Trimming shortened V by 0 bases and J by 7 bases, and 9 bases separated the two germline ends. Germline CDR1 SGHAT, CDR2 FQNNGV. The length of the CDR3 is 13 residues. The CDR3 protein is CASSLDRESGYTF. The CDR3, as DNA: TGTGCCAGCAGCTTAGACAGGGAGAGTGGCTACACCTTC.

Only a few counts were recorded for this clonotype. The V gene is TRBV28, the J gene TRBJ2-7, with 7 bases lining up with TRBD1. The germline V gene encodes CDR1 MDHEN and CDR2 SYDVKM. V was clipped by 3 bases and J by 5 bases; unmatched bases: 7. There are 14 residues in the CDR3. The CDR3 region has the DNA TGTGCCAGCAGTTTGTATGCAGGGGGAGACGAGCAGTACTTC. Amino acids: CASSLYAGGDEQYF. The whole variable domain, filled in from reference TRBV28 and TRBJ2-7, reads DVKVTQSSRYLVKRTGEKVFLECVQDMDHENMFWYRQDPGLGLRLIYFSYDVKMKEKGDIPEGYSVSREKKERFSLILESASTNQTSMYLCASSLYAGGDEQYFGPGTRLTVT.

The chain carries TRBV10-3 and TRBJ2-3; 14 bases align to TRBD2. The germline V gene has CDR1 ENHRY and CDR2 SYGVKD. This CDR3 spans 19 amino acids. V dropped 3 bases and J dropped 3; count of bases not matched to a gene: 11. CDR3 bases: TGTGCCATCAGTGATCCCCGAGGACTAGCGGGAGGAGGTACAGATACGCAGTATTTT. It encodes CAISDPRGLAGGGTDTQYF.

The gene calls are TRBV21-1 and TRBJ2-1; the table names TRBD1, a call not compared with the DNA. The DNA end is more similar to TRBJ2-7, so the J call may be wrong. TRBV21-1 is described as a pseudogene. The CDR3 has 15 amino acids. The chain's CDR3 is CAGGWIGPPYNEQYF. The DNA for the CDR3 is TGTGCCGGGGGATGGATCGGGCCCCCATACAATGAGCAGTACTTC.

This clonotype has more than one count but fewer than ten. V usage is TRBV3-1 and J usage is TRBJ1-2; maybe TRBD1 (5 bases). In germline, CDR1 is LGHDT, CDR2 YNNKEL (reference sequence). The CDR3 has 16 residues. Deletions cut 4 bases from V and 4 bases from J, with 19 bases between. The CDR3 sequence is CASSPKPLGGIYGYTF. The DNA of the CDR3 is TGTGCCAGCAGCCCCAAACCCCTTGGGGGGATCTATGGCTACACCTTC.

This clonotype was counted ten times or more. V usage is TRBV29-1 and J usage is TRBJ2-7; D unresolved. V lost 0 bases, J lost 3 bases, and 3 bases lay in between. The CDR3 spans 11 residues. CDR1 is SQVTM and CDR2 is ANQGSEA in the germline V gene. CDR3 protein: CSVEEVYEQYF. The CDR3 DNA reads TGCAGCGTTGAAGAGGTCTACGAGCAGTACTTC.